Only a few counts were recorded for the clone carrying this T cell receptor beta chain. Methods used by the authors: Estimation of nucleated cell counts relied on the amplification of reference gene primers. TCRdb's copy holds only in-frame clones and misses some; the assay was immunoSEQ multiplex PCR. D and trimming come from the DNA, and the V and J calls and clone size come from that table. The data show about 200,000 clones, about 90% seen once. The sample belongs to a study of blood T cell repertoires in COVID-19. Turning to the study itself: There were acute and convalescent COVID-19 samples, and they came from the United States, Italy and Spain. PBMCs, B-cell-depleted T cells, or T cells were the source of the cDNA or gDNA that made up the material.

Germline values: CDR1 LNHDA, CDR2 SQIVND (reference sequence). The CDR3 contains 16 residues. With V trimmed by 4 bases and J by 0 bases, 4 bases remained unmatched. Material: peripheral blood. The V call is TRBV19, the J call TRBJ2-1; TRBD1 matches at 9 bases. The sequence came from a man between 40 and 49 years old with active or convalescent COVID-19. The CDR3 loop reads CASSTWDRVSYNEQFF. The CDR3 DNA sequence: TGTGCCAGTAGTACCTGGGACAGGGTCTCCTACAATGAGCAGTTCTTC.